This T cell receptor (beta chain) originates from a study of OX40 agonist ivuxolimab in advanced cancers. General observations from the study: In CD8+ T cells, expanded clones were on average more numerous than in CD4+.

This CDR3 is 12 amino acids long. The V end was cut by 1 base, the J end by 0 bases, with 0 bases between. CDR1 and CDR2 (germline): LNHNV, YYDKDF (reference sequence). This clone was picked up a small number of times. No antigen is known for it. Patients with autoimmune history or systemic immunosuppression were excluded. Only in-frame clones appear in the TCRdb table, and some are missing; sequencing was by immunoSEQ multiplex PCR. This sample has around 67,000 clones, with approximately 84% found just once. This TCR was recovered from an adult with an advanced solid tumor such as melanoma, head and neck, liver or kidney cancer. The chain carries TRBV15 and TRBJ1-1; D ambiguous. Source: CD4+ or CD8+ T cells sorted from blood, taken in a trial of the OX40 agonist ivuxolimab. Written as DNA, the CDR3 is TGTGCCACCAGCAGAGTGAACACTGAAGCTTTCTTT. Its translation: CATSRVNTEAFF.